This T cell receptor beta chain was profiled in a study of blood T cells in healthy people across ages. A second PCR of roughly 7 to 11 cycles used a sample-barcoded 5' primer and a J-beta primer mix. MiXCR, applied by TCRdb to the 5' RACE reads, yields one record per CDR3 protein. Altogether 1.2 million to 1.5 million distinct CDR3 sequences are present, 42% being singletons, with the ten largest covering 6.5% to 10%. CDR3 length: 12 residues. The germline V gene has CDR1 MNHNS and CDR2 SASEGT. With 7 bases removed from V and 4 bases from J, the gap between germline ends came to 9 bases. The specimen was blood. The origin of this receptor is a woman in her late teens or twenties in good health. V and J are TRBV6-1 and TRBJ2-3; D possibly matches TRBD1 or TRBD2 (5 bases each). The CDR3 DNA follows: TGTGCCAGCATAGAGGGACCAGATACGCAGTATTTT. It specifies CASIEGPDTQYF.